These 22 T cell receptor beta chains share one sample of origin, sequenced in a study of cytomegalovirus exposure and HLA in healthy donors. Primers: 60 Vbeta forward and 13 Jbeta reverse. Using immunoSEQ multiplex PCR, the repertoire was profiled, and TCRdb retains in-frame clones only, with some absent. The sample includes roughly 120,000 clones. Sequencing input: PBMCs. These receptors originate from a man aged 18 to 30 in good health and CMV-seronegative.

The rearrangement joins TRBV4-2 to TRBJ1-5; D unclear. The V end lost 0 bases, the J end lost 7 bases, and 10 bases lay between the germline ends. CDR3 length: 14 residues. Germline CDR1 LGHNA, CDR2 YNFKEQ. The CDR3 region has the DNA TGTGCCAGCAGCCAAGATCTGAGGGCACAGCCCCAGCATTTT. Translation gives CASSQDLRAQPQHF.

The chain combines TRBV6-1 with TRBJ2-7; TRBD1 matches at 11 bases. The CDR3 covers 13 residues. CDR1 is MNHNS and CDR2 is SASEGT in the germline V gene. The J segment lost 7 bases and the V segment lost 6 bases, leaving 5 bases of the junction unmatched. CDR3 sequence reads: CASRRTGGGEQYF. CDR3 sequence (DNA): TGTGCCAGCAGGCGGACAGGGGGCGGTGAGCAGTACTTC.

V and J are TRBV5-6 and TRBJ2-3, with D possibly TRBD1 on 6 matching bases. Germline loops: CDR1 SGHDT, CDR2 YYEEEE. The CDR3 is 13 residues long. Trimming removed 0 bases at V and 4 bases at J, with 6 bases between. CDR3 sequence reads: CASSLDRADTQYF. The CDR3 DNA reads as TGTGCCAGCAGCTTGGACAGGGCAGATACGCAGTATTTT.

The rearrangement uses TRBV10-2 and TRBJ2-7, with 8 bases matching TRBD2. The CDR3 runs to 13 residues. V was pared by 5 bases and J by 2 bases, with 2 bases of the junction left unmatched. The germline CDR1 and CDR2 sequences are WSHSY and SAAADI. The CDR3 spells CASSNGGAYEQYF. CDR3 sequence (DNA): TGCGCCAGCAGTAACGGGGGGGCCTACGAGCAGTACTTC.

This chain connects TRBV7-9 to TRBJ2-7; D is uncertain. CDR1 SEHNR and CDR2 FQNEAQ come from the germline V gene (reference sequence). The CDR3 runs 13 residues. V lost 1 base, J lost 2 bases, and 6 bases lay in between. In DNA, the CDR3 is TGTGCCAGCAGCTTAGACACCACCTACGAGCAGTACTTC. It is translated as CASSLDTTYEQYF. The full variable domain, its missing parts supplied by reference TRBV7-9 and TRBJ2-7, is DTGVSQNPRHKITKRGQNVTFRCDPISEHNRLYWYRQTLGQGPEFLTYFQNEAQLEKSRLLSDRFSAERPKGSFSTLEIQRTEQGDSAMYLCASSLDTTYEQYFGPGTRLTVT.

The V call is TRBV6-1, the J call TRBJ1-2; D uncertain. The V and J ends lost 4 bases and 9 bases respectively, with 12 bases between them. The V gene's germline CDR1 is MNHNS and CDR2 SASEGT. The CDR3 consists of 12 residues. For the CDR3, the DNA is TGTGCCAGCAGTGCACAACCGTTGAGCTACACCTTC. Protein: CASSAQPLSYTF.

This chain uses TRBV6-5 with TRBJ1-6; possible D gene TRBD1, 6 bases. The CDR3 runs 16 residues. The germline gives CDR1 MNHEY, CDR2 SVGAGI. V was shortened by 2 bases and J by 4 bases, with 12 bases between the two germline ends. The chain's CDR3 is CASSYESTGYNSPLHF. The CDR3 DNA is TGTGCCAGCAGTTACGAGTCGACAGGATATAATTCACCCCTCCACTTT.

The gene calls are TRBV4-1 and TRBJ1-3, with 7 bases fitting TRBD1. This CDR3 is built from 16 residues. The ends lost 2 bases at V and 5 bases at J; junction bases unmatched: 9. Germline lookup yields CDR1 MGHRA and CDR2 YSYEKL. CDR3 sequence: CASSQRDTGERNTIYF. The CDR3, as DNA: TGCGCCAGCAGCCAAAGGGATACAGGGGAGAGAAACACCATATATTTT.

The gene calls are TRBV11-1 and TRBJ2-7; 9 nucleotides line up with TRBD1. Unmatched junction bases numbered 7, after V lost 4 bases and J lost 6 bases. The CDR3 loop spans 14 amino acids. Germline-derived CDR1 and CDR2 are SGHAT and FQDESV (reference sequence). The CDR3 DNA is TGTGCCAGCAGCTCCAACAGGGGGCAAGGCGAGCAGTACTTC. It codes for CASSSNRGQGEQYF.

This sequence joins TRBV5-1 and TRBJ1-1; D gene unclear. This CDR3 is built from 13 residues. V was shortened by 2 bases and J by 4 bases, with 9 bases between the two germline ends. The V gene's germline CDR1 is SGHRS and CDR2 YFSETQ. CDR3 residues: CASSLGASTEAFF. The CDR3 DNA follows: TGCGCCAGCAGCTTAGGAGCGAGCACTGAAGCTTTCTTT. Complete variable domain (other parts from reference TRBV5-1 and TRBJ1-1): KAGVTQTPRYLIKTRGQQVTLSCSPISGHRSVSWYQQTPGQGLQFLFEYFSETQRNKGNFPGRFSGRQFSNSRSEMNVSTLELGDSALYLCASSLGASTEAFFGQGTRLTVV.

J is TRBJ1-1 and V is TRBV5-1; 9 bases map to TRBD1. V trimming: 4 bases; J trimming: 2 bases; junction bases outside the gene matches: 9. Germline CDR1 is SGHRS and CDR2 is YFSETQ. The CDR3 has 16 residues. The CDR3 loop reads CASSGSGQGLNTEAFF. The CDR3 DNA reads as TGCGCCAGCAGCGGCTCGGGACAGGGACTAAACACTGAAGCTTTCTTT.

The chain uses TRBV27 and TRBJ1-2; TRBD1 matches 12 bases. This CDR3 spans 14 amino acids. CDR1 is MNHEY and CDR2 is SMNVEV in the germline V gene (reference sequence). With 5 bases clipped from V and 3 bases from J, the junction kept 1 base outside the gene matches. The CDR3 nucleotides read TGTGCCAGCAGTGGGGACAGGGGGCACTATGGCTACACCTTC. Protein sequence: CASSGDRGHYGYTF.

This chain connects TRBV10-2 to TRBJ1-5, with 10 bases lining up with TRBD1. V shed 3 bases, J shed 1 base, and the junction held 12 bases outside the gene matches. This CDR3 comprises 19 residues. From germline, CDR1 is WSHSY and CDR2 SAAADI. The CDR3 nucleotides are TGCGCCAGCAGTGATCTGGGACAGGGGACCCCTCGGAGCAATCAGCCCCAGCATTTT. Translation: CASSDLGQGTPRSNQPQHF.

The rearrangement joins TRBV5-1 to TRBJ2-3, with TRBD2 matching over 7 bases. Germline V CDR1 and CDR2: SGHRS, YFSETQ. The CDR3 consists of 14 residues. V shed 4 bases, J shed 2 bases, and the junction held 4 bases outside the gene matches. For the CDR3, the DNA is TGCGCCAGCAGCATCGGGACTACCACAGATACGCAGTATTTT. It encodes CASSIGTTTDTQYF.

This chain connects TRBV25-1 to TRBJ1-1, with a possible D match to TRBD1 (6 bases). Germline V CDR1 and CDR2: MGHDK, SYGVNS. The CDR3 spans 12 residues. V was shortened by 8 bases and J by 4 bases, with 11 bases between the two germline ends. CDR3 sequence: CASRDTLTEAFF. The CDR3 nucleotides read TGTGCCAGCCGGGACACACTCACTGAAGCTTTCTTT.

The gene calls are TRBV19 and TRBJ1-5; TRBD1 aligns across 7 bases. Germline V gives CDR1 LNHDA, CDR2 SQIVND (reference sequence). V lost 5 bases and J lost 8; bases outside the gene matches: 6. This CDR3 spans 13 amino acids. In DNA, the CDR3 is TGTGCCAGTAGTTTCGACAGGGAGGAGCCCCAGCATTTT. Amino acid sequence: CASSFDREEPQHF.

The chain has TRBV9 and TRBJ2-4; D is ambiguous. Trimming pared 0 bases from V and 0 bases from J, leaving 7 bases between. Germline lookup yields CDR1 SGDLS and CDR2 YYNGEE. The CDR3 extends over 15 amino acids. The CDR3 DNA is TGTGCCAGCAGCGTAGAGAGTGCAGCCAAAAACATTCAGTACTTC. Amino acids: CASSVESAAKNIQYF.

The rearrangement joins TRBV7-8 to TRBJ2-3; the D gene is possibly TRBD1 (6 bases). The CDR3 sequence is 14 residues long. Germline assignment: CDR1 SGHVS and CDR2 FQNEAQ. V was shortened by 6 bases and J by 5 bases, with 15 bases between the two germline ends. The CDR3 bases are TGTGCCAGCAGACAAGGGGGAGCCGAAGATACGCAGTATTTT. It is translated as CASRQGGAEDTQYF.

The rearrangement joins TRBV7-6 to TRBJ1-6; 9 nucleotides match TRBD1. Germline V lookup: CDR1 SGHVS, CDR2 FNYEAQ. J gave up 10 bases and V 6 bases, and 7 bases lay outside the gene matches. The CDR3 spans 14 residues. This CDR3 reads CASSLTGGSSPLHF. CDR3 bases: TGTGCCAGCAGTCTCACAGGGGGCAGCTCACCCCTCCACTTT.

The chain combines TRBV6-5 with TRBJ1-1; 8 bases are shared with TRBD1. Trimming at V came to 7 bases and at J to 1 base, leaving 8 bases not matched to a gene. The CDR3 length is 15 residues. CDR1 is MNHEY, CDR2 SVGAGI, per germline. The CDR3 loop is CASIDRGGGNTEAFF. In nucleotides, the CDR3 is TGTGCCAGCATAGACAGGGGTGGAGGGAACACTGAAGCTTTCTTT.

V and J are TRBV7-9 and TRBJ2-1, with 11 positions matching TRBD2. CDR3 length: 16 residues. Trimming cost V 5 bases and J 4 bases; bases outside gene matches: 7. The V gene's germline CDR1 is SEHNR and CDR2 FQNEAQ (reference sequence). The CDR3 spells CASSPLASGRYNEQFF. The CDR3 nucleotides are TGTGCCAGCAGCCCTCTAGCTAGCGGGAGGTACAATGAGCAGTTCTTC.

This chain uses TRBV2 with TRBJ2-1; 7 bases match TRBD2. Germline CDR1 is SNHLY and CDR2 is FYNNEI. Trimming took 5 bases from V and 9 from J; bases not matched to a gene: 7. CDR3 size: 13 residues. The CDR3 protein is CASSRRLAGEQFF. CDR3 nucleotide sequence: TGTGCCAGCAGTCGCAGACTAGCCGGTGAGCAGTTCTTC.